This is a list of T cell receptor beta chains from one sample in a study of T cell responses to AZD1222 COVID-19 vaccine. The table came from immunoSEQ multiplex PCR; TCRdb's copy has only in-frame clones and leaves some out. Of 130,000 to 150,000 clones listed, 75% to 90% are singletons. The sample was peripheral blood, taken on day 0 of AZD1222 vaccination. All receptors derive from an adult in good health. Each CDR3 is given with its conserved first and last residue. The order of the fields is clone size, D gene, V gene, J gene, CDR3 length, CDR3 protein, CDR3 DNA. D genes are given only for firm matches. Only part of the rows carry a size: once, few, many, or a class if the clone is expanded.

abundance: NA
d_gene: NA
v_gene: TRBV18
j_gene: TRBJ1-5
len: 15
CDR3aa: CASSPGFRVGQPQHF
CDR3nt: TGTGCCAGCTCACCGGGTTTCCGGGTCGGGCAGCCCCAGCATTTT

abundance: NA
d_gene: NA
v_gene: TRBV7-9
j_gene: TRBJ2-7
len: 14
CDR3aa: CASSLLGTSYEQYF
CDR3nt: TGTGCCAGCAGCTTATTGGGGACTTCCTACGAGCAGTACTTC

abundance: NA
d_gene: TRBD1
v_gene: TRBV9
j_gene: TRBJ1-4
len: 17
CDR3aa: CASSPGTGVRKNEKLFF
CDR3nt: TGTGCCAGCAGCCCCGGGACAGGTGTCAGGAAAAATGAAAAACTGTTTTTT

abundance: NA
d_gene: TRBD2
v_gene: TRBV6-5
j_gene: TRBJ2-2
len: 14
CDR3aa: CASGTSAHTGELFF
CDR3nt: TGTGCCAGCGGGACTAGCGCACACACCGGGGAGCTGTTTTTT

abundance: NA
d_gene: NA
v_gene: TRBV19
j_gene: TRBJ2-7
len: 12
CDR3aa: CASSVDAYEQYF
CDR3nt: TGTGCCAGTAGTGTGGATGCCTACGAGCAGTACTTC

abundance: NA
d_gene: NA
v_gene: TRBV19
j_gene: TRBJ2-4
len: 12
CDR3aa: CASSIGQNIQYF
CDR3nt: TGTGCCAGTAGTATAGGACAAAACATTCAGTACTTC

abundance: NA
d_gene: NA
v_gene: TRBV6-5
j_gene: TRBJ2-5
len: 14
CDR3aa: CASSYSVIQETQYF
CDR3nt: TGTGCCAGCAGTTACTCGGTCATCCAAGAGACCCAGTACTTC

abundance: NA
d_gene: NA
v_gene: TRBV27
j_gene: TRBJ1-2
len: 12
CDR3aa: CASRQGNYGYTF
CDR3nt: TGTGCCAGCAGACAGGGTAACTATGGCTACACCTTC

abundance: NA
d_gene: NA
v_gene: TRBV18
j_gene: TRBJ2-6
len: 17
CDR3aa: CASSPIVASSGANVLTF
CDR3nt: TGTGCCAGCTCACCAATAGTGGCGAGCAGCGGGGCCAACGTCCTGACTTTC

abundance: once
d_gene: NA
v_gene: TRBV27
j_gene: TRBJ1-4
len: 15
CDR3aa: CASSKQGFANEKLFF
CDR3nt: TGTGCCAGCAGTAAGCAGGGATTCGCTAATGAAAAACTGTTTTTT

abundance: NA
d_gene: TRBD1
v_gene: TRBV11-2
j_gene: TRBJ1-4
len: 17
CDR3aa: CASSSPGTGRRREKLFF
CDR3nt: TGTGCCAGCAGCTCACCCGGGACAGGGAGGAGAAGGGAAAAACTGTTTTTT

abundance: NA
d_gene: NA
v_gene: TRBV27
j_gene: TRBJ2-5
len: 14
CDR3aa: CASGRGLLQETQYF
CDR3nt: TGTGCCAGCGGGCGGGGACTGTTACAAGAGACCCAGTACTTC

abundance: NA
d_gene: NA
v_gene: TRBV12-3/TRBV12-4
j_gene: TRBJ1-5
len: 12
CDR3aa: CASSPHDQPQHF
CDR3nt: TGTGCCAGCTCACCCCACGATCAGCCCCAGCATTTT

abundance: NA
d_gene: TRBD1
v_gene: TRBV4-1
j_gene: TRBJ1-2
len: 16
CDR3aa: CASSQEQAGGNYGYTF
CDR3nt: TGCGCCAGCAGCCAAGAACAGGCAGGGGGAAACTATGGCTACACCTTC

abundance: NA
d_gene: TRBD2
v_gene: TRBV4-2
j_gene: TRBJ2-5
len: 17
CDR3aa: CASSQVAGARPVETQYF
CDR3nt: TGTGCCAGCAGCCAAGTAGCGGGGGCGCGGCCCGTAGAGACCCAGTACTTC

abundance: NA
d_gene: NA
v_gene: TRBV4-1
j_gene: TRBJ1-4
len: 15
CDR3aa: CASSHPGTGNEKLFF
CDR3nt: TGCGCCAGCAGCCACCCCGGGACGGGTAATGAAAAACTGTTTTTT

abundance: NA
d_gene: NA
v_gene: TRBV5-1
j_gene: TRBJ1-2
len: 14
CDR3aa: CASSLGGPRDGYTF
CDR3nt: TGCGCCAGCAGCTTGGGGGGGCCCCGGGATGGCTACACCTTC

abundance: NA
d_gene: NA
v_gene: TRBV29-1
j_gene: TRBJ2-2
len: 13
CDR3aa: CSVDFFNTGELFF
CDR3nt: TGCAGCGTGGACTTTTTTAACACCGGGGAGCTGTTTTTT

abundance: NA
d_gene: NA
v_gene: TRBV5-5
j_gene: TRBJ1-6
len: 16
CDR3aa: CASSLYTGHLNSPLHF
CDR3nt: TGTGCCAGCAGCTTGTACACCGGACACCTTAATTCACCCCTCCACTTT

abundance: NA
d_gene: TRBD2
v_gene: TRBV7-2
j_gene: TRBJ2-7
len: 16
CDR3aa: CASSLSGLAGTYEQYF
CDR3nt: TGTGCCAGCAGCTTATCAGGGCTAGCGGGGACGTACGAGCAGTACTTC

abundance: once
d_gene: NA
v_gene: TRBV19
j_gene: TRBJ1-4
len: 14
CDR3aa: CASSRVTANEKLFF
CDR3nt: TGTGCCAGTAGCAGGGTGACGGCTAATGAAAAACTGTTTTTT

abundance: NA
d_gene: TRBD1
v_gene: TRBV6-5
j_gene: TRBJ2-2
len: 15
CDR3aa: CASSYDRANTGELFF
CDR3nt: TGTGCCAGCAGTTACGACAGGGCGAACACCGGGGAGCTGTTTTTT

abundance: once
d_gene: NA
v_gene: TRBV19
j_gene: TRBJ1-4
len: 14
CDR3aa: CASRGRATNEKLFF
CDR3nt: TGTGCCAGTCGAGGGAGAGCGACTAATGAAAAACTGTTTTTT

abundance: NA
d_gene: TRBD1
v_gene: TRBV5-1
j_gene: TRBJ1-4
len: 15
CDR3aa: CASSLGTGKGEKLFF
CDR3nt: TGCGCCAGCAGCTTGGGGACAGGAAAGGGTGAAAAACTGTTTTTT

abundance: NA
d_gene: TRBD1
v_gene: TRBV11-3
j_gene: TRBJ1-6
len: 14
CDR3aa: CASSFRDRDSPLHF
CDR3nt: TGTGCCAGCAGCTTCCGGGACAGGGATTCACCCCTCCACTTT

abundance: NA
d_gene: TRBD1
v_gene: TRBV7-6
j_gene: TRBJ1-4
len: 18
CDR3aa: CASSLGGQGSPTNEKLFF
CDR3nt: TGTGCCAGCAGCTTAGGGGGACAGGGATCCCCAACTAATGAAAAACTGTTTTTT

abundance: NA
d_gene: NA
v_gene: TRBV7-9
j_gene: TRBJ2-4
len: 13
CDR3aa: CASREAEKNIQYF
CDR3nt: TGTGCCAGCAGGGAGGCGGAAAAAAACATTCAGTACTTC

abundance: NA
d_gene: TRBD1
v_gene: TRBV28
j_gene: TRBJ1-2
len: 12
CDR3aa: CASSPGQGSYTF
CDR3nt: TGTGCCAGCAGTCCTGGACAGGGCAGCTACACCTTC

abundance: NA
d_gene: NA
v_gene: TRBV20-1
j_gene: TRBJ1-3
len: 16
CDR3aa: CSASLRQLSSGNTIYF
CDR3nt: TGCAGTGCTAGTCTAAGACAGTTATCTTCTGGAAACACCATATATTTT

abundance: NA
d_gene: TRBD1
v_gene: TRBV19
j_gene: TRBJ1-6
len: 17
CDR3aa: CASSALRGHVDNSPLHF
CDR3nt: TGTGCCAGTAGTGCCCTAAGGGGGCATGTAGATAATTCACCCCTCCACTTT